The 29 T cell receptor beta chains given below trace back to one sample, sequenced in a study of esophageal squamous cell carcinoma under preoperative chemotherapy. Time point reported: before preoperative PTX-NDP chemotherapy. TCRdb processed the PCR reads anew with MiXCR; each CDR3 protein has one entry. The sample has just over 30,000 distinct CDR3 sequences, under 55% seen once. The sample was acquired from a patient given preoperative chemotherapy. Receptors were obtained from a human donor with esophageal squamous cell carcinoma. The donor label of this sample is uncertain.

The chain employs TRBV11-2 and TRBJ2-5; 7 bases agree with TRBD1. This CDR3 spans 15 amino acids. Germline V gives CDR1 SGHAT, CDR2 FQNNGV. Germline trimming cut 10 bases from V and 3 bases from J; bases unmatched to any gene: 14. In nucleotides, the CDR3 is TGTGCCACGGGGCTAGGGGGCAGTGGCAAAGAGACCCAGTACTTC. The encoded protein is CATGLGGSGKETQYF.

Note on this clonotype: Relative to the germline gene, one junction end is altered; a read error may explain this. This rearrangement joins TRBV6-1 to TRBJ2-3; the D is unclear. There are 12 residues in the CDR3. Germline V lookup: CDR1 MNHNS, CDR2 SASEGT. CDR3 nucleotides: TGTGCCAGCAGGACACCCTCCTTCGATCAGTACTTT. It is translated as CASRTPSFDQYF.

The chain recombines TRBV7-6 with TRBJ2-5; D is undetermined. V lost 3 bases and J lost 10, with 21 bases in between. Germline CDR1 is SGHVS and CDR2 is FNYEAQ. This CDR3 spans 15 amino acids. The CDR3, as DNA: TGTGCCAGCAGCTTGGGTGTGGGCGGCCAAGACATCCAGTACTTC. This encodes CASSLGVGGQDIQYF.

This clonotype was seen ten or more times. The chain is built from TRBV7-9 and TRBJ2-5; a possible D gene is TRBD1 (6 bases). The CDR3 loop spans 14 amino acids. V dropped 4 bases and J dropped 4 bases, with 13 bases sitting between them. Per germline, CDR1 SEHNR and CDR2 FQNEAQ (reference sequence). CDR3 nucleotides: TGTGCCAGCAGCTCCTCAGGGGTGGGAGAGACCCAGTACTTC. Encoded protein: CASSSSGVGETQYF.

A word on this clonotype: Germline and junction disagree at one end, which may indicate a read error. Here the CDR3 DNA reads TGTGCCAGCAGCTTAGAAGAGGGGGACACCGAGGAGCTGTTTTTT. Protein: CASSLEEGDTEELFF. This chain links TRBV7-2 with TRBJ2-2, with D possibly being TRBD1 (6 bases). Looked up from germline, CDR1 is SGHTA and CDR2 is FQGNSA. The CDR3 totals 15 residues.

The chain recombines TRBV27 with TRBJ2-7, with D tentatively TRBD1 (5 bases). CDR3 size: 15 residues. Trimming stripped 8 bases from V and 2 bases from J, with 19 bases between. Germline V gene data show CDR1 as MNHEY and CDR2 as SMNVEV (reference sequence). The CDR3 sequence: CASSPSGIGAYEQYF. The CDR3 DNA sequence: TGTGCCAGCTCCCCCTCAGGGATTGGGGCCTACGAGCAGTACTTC.

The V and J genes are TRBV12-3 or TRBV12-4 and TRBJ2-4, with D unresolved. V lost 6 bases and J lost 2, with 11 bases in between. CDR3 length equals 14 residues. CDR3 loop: CASSDRRTKNIQYF. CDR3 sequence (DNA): TGTGCCAGCAGCGACCGACGAACCAAAAACATTCAGTACTTC.

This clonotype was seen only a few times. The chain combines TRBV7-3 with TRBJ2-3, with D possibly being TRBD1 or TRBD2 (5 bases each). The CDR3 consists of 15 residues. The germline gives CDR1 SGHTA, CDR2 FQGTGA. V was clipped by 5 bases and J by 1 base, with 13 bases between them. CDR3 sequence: CASSPQPGRTDTQYF. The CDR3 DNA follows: TGTGCCAGCAGCCCCCAACCGGGGCGCACAGATACGCAGTATTTT.

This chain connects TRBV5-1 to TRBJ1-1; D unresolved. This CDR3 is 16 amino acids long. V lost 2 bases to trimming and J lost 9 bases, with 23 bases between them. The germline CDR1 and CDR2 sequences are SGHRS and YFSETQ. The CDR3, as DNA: TGCGCCAGCAGCTTACACCCGACGTCCTTTTCCCCACAAGCTTTCTTT. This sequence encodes CASSLHPTSFSPQAFF.

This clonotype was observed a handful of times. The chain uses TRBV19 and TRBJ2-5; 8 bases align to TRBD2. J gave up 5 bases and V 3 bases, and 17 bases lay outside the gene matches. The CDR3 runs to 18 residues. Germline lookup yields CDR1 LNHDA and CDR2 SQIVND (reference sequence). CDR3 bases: TGTGCCAGTAGTATTGGGCGACTAGCGCCCATCCGTGGGGAGACCCAGTACTTC. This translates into CASSIGRLAPIRGETQYF.

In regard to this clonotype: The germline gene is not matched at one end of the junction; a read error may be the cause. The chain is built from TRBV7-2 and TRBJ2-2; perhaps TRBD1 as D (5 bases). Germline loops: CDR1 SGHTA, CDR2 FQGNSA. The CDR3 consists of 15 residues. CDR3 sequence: CASSLEAVSTGELYF. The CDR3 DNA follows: TGTGCCAGCAGCTTAGAGGCCGTCAGCACAGGTGAGCTGTATTTT.

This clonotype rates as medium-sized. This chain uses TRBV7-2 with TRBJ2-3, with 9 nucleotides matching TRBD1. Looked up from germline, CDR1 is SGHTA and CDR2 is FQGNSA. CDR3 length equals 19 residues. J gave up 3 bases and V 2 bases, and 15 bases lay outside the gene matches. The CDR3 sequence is CASSLFSGRDRVGTDTQYF. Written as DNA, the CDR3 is TGTGCCAGCAGCTTATTTAGCGGCCGGGACAGGGTGGGAACAGATACGCAGTATTTT.

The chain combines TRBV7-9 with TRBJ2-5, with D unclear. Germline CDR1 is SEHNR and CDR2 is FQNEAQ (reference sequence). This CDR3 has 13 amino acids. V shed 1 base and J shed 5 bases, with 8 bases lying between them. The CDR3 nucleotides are TGTGCCAGCAGCTTAGTAGGAAGCGAGACCCAGTACTTC. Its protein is CASSLVGSETQYF.

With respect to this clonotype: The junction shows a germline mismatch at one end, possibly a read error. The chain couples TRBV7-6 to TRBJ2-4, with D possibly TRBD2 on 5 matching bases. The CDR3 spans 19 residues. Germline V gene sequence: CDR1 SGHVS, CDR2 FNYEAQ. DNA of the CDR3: TGTGCCAGCAGCTTGTATCCGCCCATCCGCGGGCGTGCCAAAAAGATTCAGTACTTC. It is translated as CASSLYPPIRGRAKKIQYF.

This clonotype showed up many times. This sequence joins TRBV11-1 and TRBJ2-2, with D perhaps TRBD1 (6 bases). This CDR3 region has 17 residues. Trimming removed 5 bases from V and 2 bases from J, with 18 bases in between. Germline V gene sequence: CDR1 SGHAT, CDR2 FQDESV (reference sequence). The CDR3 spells CASSAIPGTRNTGELFF. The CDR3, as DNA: TGTGCCAGCAGCGCGATCCCGGGGACACGAAACACCGGGGAGCTGTTTTTT.

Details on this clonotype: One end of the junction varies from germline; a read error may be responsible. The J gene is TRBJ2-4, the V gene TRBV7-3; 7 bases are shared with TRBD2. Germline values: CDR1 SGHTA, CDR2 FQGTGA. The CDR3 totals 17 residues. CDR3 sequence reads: CASSLVPGGGDQDIQYF. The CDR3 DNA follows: TGTGCCAGCAGCTTGGTACCGGGGGGAGGGGACCAAGACATCCAGTACTTC. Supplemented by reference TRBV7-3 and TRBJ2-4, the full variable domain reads GAGVSQTPSNKVTEKGKYVELRCDPISGHTALYWYRQSLGQGPEFLIYFQGTGAADDSGLPNDRFFAVRPEGSVSTLKIQRTERGDSAVYLCASSLVPGGGDQDIQYFGAGTRLSVL.

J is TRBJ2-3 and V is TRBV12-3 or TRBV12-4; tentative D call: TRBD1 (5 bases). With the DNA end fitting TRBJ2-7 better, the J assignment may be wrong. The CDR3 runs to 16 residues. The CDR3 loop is CASSLAGLGAKDTQYF. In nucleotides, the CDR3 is TGTGCCAGCAGTTTAGCGGGGCTAGGAGCCAAAGATACGCAGTACTTC.

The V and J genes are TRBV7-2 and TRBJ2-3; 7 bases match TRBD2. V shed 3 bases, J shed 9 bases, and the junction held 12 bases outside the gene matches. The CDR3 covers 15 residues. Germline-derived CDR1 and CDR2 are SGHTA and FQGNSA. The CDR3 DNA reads TGTGCCAGCAGCTTGGGGAGGGGAGCCAAAGACACGCAGTATTTT. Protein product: CASSLGRGAKDTQYF.

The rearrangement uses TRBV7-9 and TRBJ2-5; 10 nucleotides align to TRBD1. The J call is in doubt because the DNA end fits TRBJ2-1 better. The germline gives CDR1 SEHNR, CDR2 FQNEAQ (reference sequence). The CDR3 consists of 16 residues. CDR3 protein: CASSIAGTGALGEQFF. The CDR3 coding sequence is TGTGCCAGCAGCATCGCAGGGACAGGGGCCCTGGGGGAGCAGTTCTTC.

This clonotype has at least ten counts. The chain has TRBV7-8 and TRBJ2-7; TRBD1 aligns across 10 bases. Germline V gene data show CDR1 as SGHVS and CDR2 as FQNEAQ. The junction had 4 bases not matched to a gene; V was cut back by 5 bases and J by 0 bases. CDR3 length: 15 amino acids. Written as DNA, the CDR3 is TGTGCCAGCAGCCCGCGGACAGGGGGCTCCTACGAGCAGTACTTC. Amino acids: CASSPRTGGSYEQYF.

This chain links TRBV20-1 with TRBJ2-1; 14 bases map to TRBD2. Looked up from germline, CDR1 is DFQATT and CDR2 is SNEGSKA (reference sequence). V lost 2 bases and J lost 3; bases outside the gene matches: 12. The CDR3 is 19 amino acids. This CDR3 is CSARLTGLAGGENYNEQFF. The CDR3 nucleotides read TGCAGTGCTAGATTAACCGGACTAGCGGGAGGTGAGAACTACAATGAGCAGTTCTTC.

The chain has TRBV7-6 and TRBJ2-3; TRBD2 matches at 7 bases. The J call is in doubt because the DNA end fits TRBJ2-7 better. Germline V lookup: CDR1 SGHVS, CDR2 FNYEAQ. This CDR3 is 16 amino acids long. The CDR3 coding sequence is TGTGCCAGCGGGGGTGGCGGGGGACGGATCCCAGAGACGCAGTACTTC. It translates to CASGGGGGRIPETQYF.

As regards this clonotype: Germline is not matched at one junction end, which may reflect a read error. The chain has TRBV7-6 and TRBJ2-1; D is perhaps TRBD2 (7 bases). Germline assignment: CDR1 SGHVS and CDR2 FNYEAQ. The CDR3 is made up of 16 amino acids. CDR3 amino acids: CASSVMGGGGKNMQYF. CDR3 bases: TGTGCCAGCAGCGTCATGGGGGGGGGGGGCAAAAACATGCAGTATTTC.

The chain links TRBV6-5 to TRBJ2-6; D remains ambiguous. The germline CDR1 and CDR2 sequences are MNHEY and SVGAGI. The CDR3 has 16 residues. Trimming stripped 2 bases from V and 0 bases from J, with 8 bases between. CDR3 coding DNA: TGTGCCAGCAGTTACCTGATGTTCTCTGGGGCCAACGTCCTGACTTTC. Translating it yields CASSYLMFSGANVLTF.

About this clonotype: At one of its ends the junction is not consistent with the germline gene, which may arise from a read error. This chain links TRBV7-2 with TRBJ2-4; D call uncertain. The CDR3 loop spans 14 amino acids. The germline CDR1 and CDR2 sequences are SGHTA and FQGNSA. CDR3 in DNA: TGTGCCAGCAGGGCGGAAGGTGCCGAAGACACGCAGTATTTC. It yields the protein CASRAEGAEDTQYF.

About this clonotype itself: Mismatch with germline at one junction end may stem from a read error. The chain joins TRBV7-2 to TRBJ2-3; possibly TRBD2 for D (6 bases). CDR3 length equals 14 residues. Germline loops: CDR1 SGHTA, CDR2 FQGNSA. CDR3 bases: TGTGGCAGCACGGGGCGGGGTGCCACAAACACGCAGTATTTC. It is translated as CGSTGRGATNTQYF.

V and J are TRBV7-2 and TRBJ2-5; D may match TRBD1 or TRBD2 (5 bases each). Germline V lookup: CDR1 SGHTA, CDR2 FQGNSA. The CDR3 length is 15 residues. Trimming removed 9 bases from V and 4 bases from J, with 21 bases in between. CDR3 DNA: TGTGCCAGGGGCTTACGGGGCCGGGCCACAGAGACCCAGTACTTC. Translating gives CARGLRGRATETQYF.

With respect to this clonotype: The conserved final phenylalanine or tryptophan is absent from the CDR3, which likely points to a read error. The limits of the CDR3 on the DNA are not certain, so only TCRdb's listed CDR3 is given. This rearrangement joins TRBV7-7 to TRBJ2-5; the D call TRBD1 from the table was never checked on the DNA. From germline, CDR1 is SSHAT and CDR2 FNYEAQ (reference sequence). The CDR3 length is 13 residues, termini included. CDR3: CASSFGQQETQLS.

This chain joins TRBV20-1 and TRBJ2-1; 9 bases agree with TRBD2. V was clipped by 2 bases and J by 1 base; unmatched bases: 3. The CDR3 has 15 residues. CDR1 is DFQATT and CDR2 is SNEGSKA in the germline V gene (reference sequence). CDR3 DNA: TGCAGTGCTAGATTAAGCGGGAGGTCCTACAATGAGCAGTTCTTC. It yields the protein CSARLSGRSYNEQFF.